The T cell receptor (beta chain) described here comes from a study of OX40 agonist ivuxolimab in advanced cancers. About the study: A mean age of around 60 years, range about 20 to 85, was recorded, and 70% to 85% were male. Partial response was recorded in three patients: one hepatocellular carcinoma and two cutaneous melanoma cases.

General observations from the study: Patients with a partial response at 0.1-3.0 mg/kg had among the lowest clonal expansion.

Repertoires were generated with immunoSEQ multiplex PCR, while TCRdb's copy carries only in-frame clones and drops some. Seen here are more than 85,000 clones, about 83% observed once, and the top ten hold over 0.4%. Trimming removed 5 bases from V and 3 bases from J; junction bases left unmatched: 8. The germline V gene has CDR1 MNHNS and CDR2 SASEGT. This CDR3 has 15 amino acids. Autoimmune disease history or systemic immunosuppression excluded patients. Note on this clone: Its antigen is unknown.

This chain connects TRBV6-1 to TRBJ2-7, with 9 bases lining up with TRBD1. The sequencing used CD4+ or CD8+ T cells sorted from blood, collected in a trial of the OX40 agonist ivuxolimab. The TCR comes from an adult with an advanced solid tumor such as melanoma, head and neck, liver or kidney cancer. This CDR3 reads CASSPPRQGDYEQYF. CDR3 nucleotide sequence: TGTGCCAGCAGTCCTCCTCGACAGGGGGACTACGAGCAGTACTTC.